The 24 T cell receptor beta chains presented below share a single source sample, sequenced in a study of T cell responses to AZD1222 COVID-19 vaccine. Clones were read by immunoSEQ multiplex PCR, and TCRdb kept only the in-frame ones, dropping some. The sample carries 130,000 to 150,000 clones, about 91% recorded once. This sample comprised peripheral blood, obtained on day 0 of AZD1222 vaccination. The receptors shown here come from an adult in good health.

The chain is built from TRBV10-3 and TRBJ1-3; 7 positions match TRBD1. The germline V gene has CDR1 ENHRY and CDR2 SYGVKD. Unmatched junction bases numbered 7, after V lost 7 bases and J lost 4 bases. This CDR3 has 14 residues. The CDR3 protein is CAINSRGLGNTIYF. The CDR3 DNA reads TGTGCCATCAATTCCAGGGGGTTAGGAAACACCATATATTTT.

This rearrangement joins TRBV5-4 to TRBJ2-7; D not certain. The germline gives CDR1 SGHNT, CDR2 YYREEE (reference sequence). The CDR3 totals 13 residues. Trimming cost V 0 bases and J 0 bases, with 4 bases left between them. The CDR3 sequence: CASSLASSYEQYF. The CDR3 region has the DNA TGTGCCAGCAGCTTGGCGAGCTCCTACGAGCAGTACTTC.

This sequence joins TRBV5-1 and TRBJ1-6; 8 nucleotides line up with TRBD1. V shed 0 bases, J shed 6 bases, and the junction held 8 bases outside the gene matches. This CDR3 comprises 17 residues. The germline CDR1 and CDR2 sequences are SGHRS and YFSETQ. DNA for the CDR3: TGCGCCAGCAGCTTGGGGACAGGGTCATTAAGTAATTCACCCCTCCACTTT. Protein: CASSLGTGSLSNSPLHF.

The chain joins TRBV6-5 to TRBJ2-5; 8 bases map to TRBD1. Germline V lookup: CDR1 MNHEY, CDR2 SVGAGI. V lost 10 bases and J lost 2; bases outside the gene matches: 12. CDR3 length equals 15 residues. The CDR3 loop is CATHRVHRGQETQYF. The CDR3 DNA is TGTGCCACTCACCGCGTACACAGGGGGCAAGAGACCCAGTACTTC.

The chain carries TRBV5-1 and TRBJ1-4; D uncertain. The germline V gene encodes CDR1 SGHRS and CDR2 YFSETQ. Trimming took 1 base from V and 2 from J, leaving 12 bases between them. This CDR3 has 16 residues. In DNA, the CDR3 is TGCGCCAGCAGCTTGTCGGGGAGAGGTACTAATGAAAAACTGTTTTTT. Amino acid sequence: CASSLSGRGTNEKLFF. Full variable domain (remainder filled in from reference TRBV5-1 and TRBJ1-4): KAGVTQTPRYLIKTRGQQVTLSCSPISGHRSVSWYQQTPGQGLQFLFEYFSETQRNKGNFPGRFSGRQFSNSRSEMNVSTLELGDSALYLCASSLSGRGTNEKLFFGSGTQLSVL.

This clone was seen only once. This chain uses TRBV28 with TRBJ1-2; no clear D. Germline assignment: CDR1 MDHEN and CDR2 SYDVKM. V was clipped by 2 bases and J by 8 bases, with 12 bases between them. There are 13 residues in the CDR3. As DNA, the CDR3 is TGTGCCAGCAGTTTACCAAGACAAGGAGGCTACACCTTC. Its protein product is CASSLPRQGGYTF.

V is TRBV6-6 and J is TRBJ2-1; TRBD2 is a possible D gene (7 bases). Per germline, CDR1 MNHNY and CDR2 SVGAGI (reference sequence). Trimming cost V 0 bases and J 7 bases, with 10 bases left between them. This CDR3 region has 14 residues. CDR3 region: CASSYSRGANEQFF. The CDR3, as DNA: TGTGCCAGCAGTTACTCTCGGGGGGCAAATGAGCAGTTCTTC.

The rearrangement uses TRBV19 and TRBJ2-7, with 7 positions matching TRBD2. Per the germline V gene, CDR1 is LNHDA and CDR2 is SQIVND (reference sequence). This CDR3 spans 13 amino acids. The junction had 3 bases not matched to a gene; V was cut back by 5 bases and J by 2 bases. Here the CDR3 reads CASSWGGTYEQYF. The CDR3 DNA is TGTGCCAGTAGTTGGGGGGGAACCTACGAGCAGTACTTC.

V is TRBV4-3 and J is TRBJ2-7, with TRBD2 matching 7 bases. This CDR3 spans 15 amino acids. Germline V lookup: CDR1 LGHNA, CDR2 YSLEER. V dropped 0 bases and J dropped 4; count of bases not matched to a gene: 6. The CDR3: CASSQDRGVAYEQYF. As DNA, the CDR3 is TGCGCCAGCAGCCAAGATCGGGGGGTTGCGTACGAGCAGTACTTC.

This chain connects TRBV6-5 to TRBJ1-6; 8 positions match TRBD1. Germline CDR1 reads MNHEY; CDR2 reads SVGAGI. The CDR3 totals 15 residues. The J segment lost 9 bases and the V segment lost 8 bases, leaving 12 bases of the junction unmatched. CDR3 nucleotides: TGTGCCAGCGCCCGGGCCGACAGGGGTAGTTCACCCCTCCACTTT. Amino acid sequence: CASARADRGSSPLHF.

The genes are TRBV28 and TRBJ1-1, with D unclear. Germline assignment: CDR1 MDHEN and CDR2 SYDVKM. Trimming pared 2 bases from V and 3 bases from J, leaving 4 bases between. The CDR3 runs 12 residues. The CDR3: CASSLVDTEAFF. In DNA form, the CDR3 reads TGTGCCAGCAGTTTAGTCGACACTGAAGCTTTCTTT.

This clone came up once. The V call is TRBV5-4, the J call TRBJ2-7, with 10 bases identical to TRBD1. The length of the CDR3 is 15 residues. V gave up 0 bases and J gave up 5 bases; unmatched junction bases: 5. Germline CDR1 reads SGHNT; CDR2 reads YYREEE (reference sequence). The CDR3 DNA is TGTGCCAGCAGCTTGGAAGGGGACAGGGGCCACGAGCAGTACTTC. Translated, it gives CASSLEGDRGHEQYF.

This clone was recorded only once. The chain combines TRBV16 with TRBJ1-6; D gene uncertain. The CDR3 has 15 residues. Deletions cut 4 bases from V and 0 bases from J, with 7 bases between. Per the germline V gene, CDR1 is KGHSY and CDR2 is FQNENV. The CDR3 spells CASSPESSYNSPLHF. The CDR3 region has the DNA TGTGCCAGCAGCCCGGAAAGCTCCTATAATTCACCCCTCCACTTT.

This clone was detected a few times. The chain combines TRBV7-8 with TRBJ1-2; D is unclear. Deletions cut 5 bases from V and 4 bases from J, with 20 bases between. This CDR3 comprises 16 residues. Germline CDR1 is SGHVS and CDR2 is FQNEAQ. This chain's CDR3 is CASSPTRGGRIYGYTF. In DNA, the CDR3 is TGTGCCAGCAGCCCAACCCGTGGAGGGCGTATCTATGGCTACACCTTC.

This chain joins TRBV11-1 and TRBJ1-6; D remains unclear. V dropped 3 bases and J dropped 9 bases, with 9 bases sitting between them. The CDR3 totals 13 residues. Germline V gene data show CDR1 as SGHAT and CDR2 as FQDESV (reference sequence). The CDR3 nucleotides are TGTGCCAGCAGCTTTAGATTGTCTTCACCCCTCCACTTT. Amino acids: CASSFRLSSPLHF.

The rearrangement uses TRBV7-9 and TRBJ1-2, with D possibly matching TRBD1 (5 bases). The V end lost 5 bases, the J end lost 1 base, and 11 bases lay between the germline ends. CDR1 SEHNR and CDR2 FQNEAQ come from the germline V gene (reference sequence). This CDR3 spans 14 amino acids. CDR3 residues: CASSPGPINYGYTF. Here the CDR3 DNA reads TGTGCCAGCAGCCCGGGACCGATTAACTATGGCTACACCTTC.

J is TRBJ2-7 and V is TRBV7-3; 9 bases fit TRBD1. The V gene end was trimmed by 4 bases and the J gene end by 2 bases; junction bases not matched to a gene: 9. The CDR3 runs 16 residues. Germline lookup yields CDR1 SGHTA and CDR2 FQGTGA. The CDR3 nucleotides read TGTGCCAGCAGCTCAAGCGGTGGGACAGGGCCCTACGAGCAGTACTTC. This encodes CASSSSGGTGPYEQYF.

The chain recombines TRBV20-1 with TRBJ2-6; a possible D gene is TRBD1 (5 bases). V was shortened by 3 bases and J by 3 bases, with 15 bases between the two germline ends. The CDR3 covers 16 residues. Germline V gives CDR1 DFQATT, CDR2 SNEGSKA (reference sequence). The CDR3 protein is CSASDPYQGGANVLTF. Here the CDR3 DNA reads TGCAGTGCTAGTGATCCTTATCAGGGTGGGGCCAACGTCCTGACTTTC.

In DNA, the CDR3 is TGCGCCAGCAGCTTGGCAGAGGTGGGAGACACTGAAGCTTTCTTT. Its protein product is CASSLAEVGDTEAFF. This chain uses TRBV5-1 with TRBJ1-1; D is ambiguous. Germline values: CDR1 SGHRS, CDR2 YFSETQ. Trimming shortened V by 0 bases and J by 3 bases, and 12 bases separated the two germline ends. This CDR3 is 15 amino acids long.

The rearrangement joins TRBV5-6 to TRBJ2-7; 9 nucleotides line up with TRBD1. The V gene end was trimmed by 3 bases and the J gene end by 3 bases; junction bases not matched to a gene: 4. The CDR3 extends over 14 amino acids. Germline V gives CDR1 SGHDT, CDR2 YYEEEE. Here the CDR3 DNA reads TGTGCCAGCAGCTGGGGACAGGGAATCTACGAGCAGTACTTC. Residues: CASSWGQGIYEQYF.

This clone was seen a handful of times. The germline gene is not matched at one end of the junction; a read error may be the cause. The chain joins TRBV3-1 (or the pseudogene TRBV3-2) to TRBJ2-7; possibly TRBD1 for D (6 bases). The CDR3 length is 13 residues. Germline assignment: CDR1 LGHDT and CDR2 YNNKEL (reference sequence). As DNA, the CDR3 is TGTGCCAGCAGCCAAGGGTTCCGGCAGGGGAAACGATTC. Protein product: CASSQGFRQGKRF.

This chain joins TRBV2 and TRBJ1-4; D possibly corresponds to TRBD1 (6 bases). The germline V gene has CDR1 SNHLY and CDR2 FYNNEI. Trimming removed 4 bases at V and 11 bases at J, with 17 bases between. The CDR3 sequence is 14 residues long. The CDR3 is CASSAWVTQGKLFF. DNA of the CDR3: TGTGCCAGCAGTGCGTGGGTGACCCAGGGGAAACTGTTTTTT.

The chain is built from TRBV6-5 and TRBJ2-7, with TRBD1 matching 7 bases. The germline V gene has CDR1 MNHEY and CDR2 SVGAGI. The CDR3 runs to 16 residues. V was pared by 2 bases and J by 3 bases, with 10 bases of the junction left unmatched. The CDR3 nucleotides are TGTGCCAGCAGTTACGTTCAGGGGGAGTCGAGCTACGAGCAGTACTTC. It codes for CASSYVQGESSYEQYF.

This chain links TRBV29-1 with TRBJ2-3, with 8 positions matching TRBD2. Germline CDR1 SQVTM, CDR2 ANQGSEA. The CDR3 is 15 residues long. Unmatched junction bases numbered 11, after V lost 7 bases and J lost 2 bases. CDR3 sequence (DNA): TGCAGCGCTGTACCAGCGGGGGCCCACACAGATACGCAGTATTTT. Translation gives CSAVPAGAHTDTQYF.